This T cell receptor (beta chain) was profiled in a study of post-analysis software for immune sequencing data. Study information: The study covered relapsing-remitting, secondary progressive and progressive-relapsing courses of multiple sclerosis.

As to this clonotype: What it recognizes is unknown.

Study outcomes and limitations: The normalized Chao1 diversity of multiple sclerosis patients was significantly lower than that of controls. Several TRBV segments, TRBV5-6, TRBV5-1 and TRBV20-1 among them, were found more frequent in patients than controls.

Included in the TCR beta cDNA libraries were unique molecular identifiers. TCRdb ran MiXCR on the PCR reads and lists one entry per CDR3 protein. The sample lists around 700,000 distinct CDR3 sequences, approximately 59% occurring once. The CDR3 has 12 residues. The germline CDR1 and CDR2 sequences are SQVTM and ANQGSEA. Trimming removed 7 bases at V and 2 bases at J, with 11 bases between. Sequences were obtained from blood. This chain connects TRBV29-1 to TRBJ1-2; D unresolved. This TCR came from a girl aged 2 to 10 with multiple sclerosis. Here the CDR3 DNA reads TGCAGCGCCATGACCGACAACTATGGCTACACCTTC. Translating it yields CSAMTDNYGYTF.